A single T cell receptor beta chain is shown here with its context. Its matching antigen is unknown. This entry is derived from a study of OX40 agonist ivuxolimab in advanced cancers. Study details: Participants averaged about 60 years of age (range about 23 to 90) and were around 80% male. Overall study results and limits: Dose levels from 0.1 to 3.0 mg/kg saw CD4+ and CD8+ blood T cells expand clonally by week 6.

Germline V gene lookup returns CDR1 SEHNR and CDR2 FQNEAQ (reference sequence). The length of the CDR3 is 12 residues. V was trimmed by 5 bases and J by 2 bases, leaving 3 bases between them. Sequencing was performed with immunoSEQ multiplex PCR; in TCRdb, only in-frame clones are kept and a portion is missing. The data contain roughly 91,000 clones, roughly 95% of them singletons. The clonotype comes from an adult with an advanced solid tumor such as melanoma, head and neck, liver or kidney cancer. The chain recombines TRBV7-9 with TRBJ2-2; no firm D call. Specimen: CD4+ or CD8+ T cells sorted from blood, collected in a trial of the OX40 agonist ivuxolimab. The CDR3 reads CASSDNTGELFF. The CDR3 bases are TGTGCCAGCAGCGATAACACCGGGGAGCTGTTTTTT.